This TCR beta chain was profiled in a study of cytomegalovirus exposure and HLA in healthy donors. Worth noting for this clone: Its antigen is still unknown.

CDR1 and CDR2 (germline): MDHEN, SYDVKM. With V trimmed by 8 bases and J by 0 bases, 11 bases remained unmatched. The CDR3 runs 16 residues. Despite likely unrecorded immune exposures, the donors were nominally healthy at the time of sampling. With 60 Vbeta and 13 Jbeta primers, the PCR was carried out. Assay: immunoSEQ multiplex PCR; the TCRdb copy retains only in-frame clones and omits some. The sample lists around 140,000 clones; roughly 80% were seen once. General study results and limits: With later analysis, a missense DCLRE1C variant became linked to TCR beta V- and J-gene trimming. High sensitivity and specificity were reportedly achieved when the classifier diagnosed cytomegalovirus status. Certain indistinguishable V segments, among them TRBV6-2 and TRBV6-3, were excluded.

The chain joins TRBV28 to TRBJ1-1; 8 nucleotides line up with TRBD1. The material sequenced was PBMCs. This clonotype was obtained from a woman aged 55-69 years in good health and CMV-seronegative. CDR3 nucleotides: TGTGCCAGCCCCCCAGGACAGGGTCGAATGAACACTGAAGCTTTCTTT. This sequence encodes CASPPGQGRMNTEAFF.